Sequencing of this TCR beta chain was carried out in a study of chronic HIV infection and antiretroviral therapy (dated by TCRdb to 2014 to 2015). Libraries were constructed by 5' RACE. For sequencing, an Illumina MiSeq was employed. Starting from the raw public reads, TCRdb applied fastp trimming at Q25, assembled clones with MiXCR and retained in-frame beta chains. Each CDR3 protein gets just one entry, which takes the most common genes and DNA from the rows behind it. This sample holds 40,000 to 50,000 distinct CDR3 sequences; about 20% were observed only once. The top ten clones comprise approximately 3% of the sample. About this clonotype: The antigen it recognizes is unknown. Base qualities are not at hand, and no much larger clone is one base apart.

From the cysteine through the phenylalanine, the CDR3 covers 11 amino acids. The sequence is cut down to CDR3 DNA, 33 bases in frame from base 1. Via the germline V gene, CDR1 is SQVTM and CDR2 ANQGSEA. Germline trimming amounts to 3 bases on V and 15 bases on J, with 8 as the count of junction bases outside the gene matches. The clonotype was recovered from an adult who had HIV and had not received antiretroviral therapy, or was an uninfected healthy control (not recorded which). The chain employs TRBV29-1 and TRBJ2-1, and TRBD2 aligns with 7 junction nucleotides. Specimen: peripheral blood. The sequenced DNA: TGCAGCGTTGAGGCGGGAGAGCCCCTGTTCTTC. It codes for CSVEAGEPLFF.